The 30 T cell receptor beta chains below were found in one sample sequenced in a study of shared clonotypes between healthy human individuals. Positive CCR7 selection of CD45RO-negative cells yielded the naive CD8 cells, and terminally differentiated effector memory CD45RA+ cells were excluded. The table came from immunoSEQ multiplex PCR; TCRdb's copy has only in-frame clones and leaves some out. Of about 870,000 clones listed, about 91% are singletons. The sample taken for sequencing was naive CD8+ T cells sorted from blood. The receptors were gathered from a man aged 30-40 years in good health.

Written as DNA, the CDR3 is TGTGCCAGCAGTGCCCGGGGCGGTGGATTTACTGAAGCTTTCTTT. It codes for CASSARGGGFTEAFF. The chain combines TRBV6-1 with TRBJ1-1; possibly TRBD1 for D (5 bases). V was pared by 4 bases and J by 5 bases, with 17 bases between. Germline V gene data show CDR1 as MNHNS and CDR2 as SASEGT. The CDR3 runs to 15 residues.

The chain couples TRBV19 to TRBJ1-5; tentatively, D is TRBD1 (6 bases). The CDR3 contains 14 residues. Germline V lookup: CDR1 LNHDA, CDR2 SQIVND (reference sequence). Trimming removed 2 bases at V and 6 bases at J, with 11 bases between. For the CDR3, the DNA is TGTGCCAGTAGTATACAGGGGCTTGGTCAGCCCCAGCATTTT. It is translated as CASSIQGLGQPQHF. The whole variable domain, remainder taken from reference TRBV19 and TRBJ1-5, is DGGITQSPKYLFRKEGQNVTLSCEQNLNHDAMYWYRQDPGQGLRLIYYSQIVNDFQKGDIAEGYSVSREKKESFPLTVTSAQKNPTAFYLCASSIQGLGQPQHFGDGTRLSIL.

The CDR3 is CASRDRGKGQETQYF. In nucleotides, the CDR3 is TGTGCCAGCCGGGACAGGGGAAAAGGCCAAGAGACCCAGTACTTC. The chain combines TRBV19 with TRBJ2-5; TRBD1 matches 10 bases. This CDR3 has 15 amino acids. V was clipped by 9 bases and J by 1 base; unmatched bases: 8. Germline V lookup: CDR1 LNHDA, CDR2 SQIVND (reference sequence).

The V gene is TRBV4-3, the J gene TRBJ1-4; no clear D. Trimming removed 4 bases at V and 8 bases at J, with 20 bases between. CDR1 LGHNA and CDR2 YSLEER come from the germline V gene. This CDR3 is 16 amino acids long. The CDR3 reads CASSRESVDAREKLFF. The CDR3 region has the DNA TGCGCCAGCAGCCGAGAGTCCGTGGACGCAAGAGAAAAACTGTTTTTT.

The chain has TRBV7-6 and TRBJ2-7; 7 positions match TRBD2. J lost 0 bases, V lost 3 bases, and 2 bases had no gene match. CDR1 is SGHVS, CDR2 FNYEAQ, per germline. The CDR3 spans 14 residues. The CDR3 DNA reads TGTGCCAGCAGCTTGGGGACTACCTCCTACGAGCAGTACTTC. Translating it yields CASSLGTTSYEQYF.

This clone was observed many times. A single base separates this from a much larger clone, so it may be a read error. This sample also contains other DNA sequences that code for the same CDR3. Here the CDR3 reads CASSFYYEQYF. DNA of the CDR3: TGTGCCAGCAGTTTTTACTACGAGCAGTACTTC. The chain is built from TRBV28 and TRBJ2-7; D not certain. The CDR3 runs to 11 residues. Trimming removed 3 bases at V and 3 bases at J, with 3 bases between. CDR1 is MDHEN and CDR2 is SYDVKM in the germline V gene.

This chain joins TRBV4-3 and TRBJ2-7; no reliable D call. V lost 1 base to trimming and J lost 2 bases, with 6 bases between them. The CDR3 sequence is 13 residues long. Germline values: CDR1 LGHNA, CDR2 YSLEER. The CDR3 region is CASSQGVTYEQYF. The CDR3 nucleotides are TGCGCCAGCAGCCAAGGAGTTACCTACGAGCAGTACTTC.

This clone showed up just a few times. The chain's CDR3 is CASSSRQAAVDEQYF. For the CDR3, the DNA is TGTGCCAGCAGCTCCCGCCAAGCGGCAGTGGACGAGCAGTACTTC. This chain links TRBV11-2 with TRBJ2-7; D is perhaps TRBD2 (5 bases). CDR3 size: 15 residues. Per the germline V gene, CDR1 is SGHAT and CDR2 is FQNNGV. Trimming shortened V by 4 bases and J by 5 bases, and 18 bases separated the two germline ends.

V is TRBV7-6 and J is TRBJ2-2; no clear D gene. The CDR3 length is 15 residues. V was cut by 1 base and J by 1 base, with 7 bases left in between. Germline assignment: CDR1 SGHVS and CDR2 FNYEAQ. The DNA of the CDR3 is TGTGCCAGCAGCTTAGGGTGGGGGAACACCGGGGAGCTGTTTTTT. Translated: CASSLGWGNTGELFF.

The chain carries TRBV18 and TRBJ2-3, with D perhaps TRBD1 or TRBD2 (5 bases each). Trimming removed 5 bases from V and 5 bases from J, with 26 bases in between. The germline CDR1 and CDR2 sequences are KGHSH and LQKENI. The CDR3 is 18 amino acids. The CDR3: CASSANSGPRRSRDTQYF. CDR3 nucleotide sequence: TGTGCCAGCTCAGCAAACTCGGGACCTCGCCGCAGTAGAGATACGCAGTATTTT.

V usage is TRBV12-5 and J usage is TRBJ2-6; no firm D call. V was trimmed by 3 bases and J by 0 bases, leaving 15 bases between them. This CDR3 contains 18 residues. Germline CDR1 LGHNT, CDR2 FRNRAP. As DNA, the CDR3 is TGTGCTAGTGGTTTCAACTTGTTTAAAGACTCTGGGGCCAACGTCCTGACTTTC. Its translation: CASGFNLFKDSGANVLTF.

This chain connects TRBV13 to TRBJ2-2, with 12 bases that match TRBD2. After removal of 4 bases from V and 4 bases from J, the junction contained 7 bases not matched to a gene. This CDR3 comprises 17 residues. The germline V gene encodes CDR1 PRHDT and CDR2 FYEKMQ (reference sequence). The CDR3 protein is CASSSVTSGSPTGELFF. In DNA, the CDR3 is TGTGCCAGCAGCTCGGTGACTAGCGGGAGCCCCACCGGGGAGCTGTTTTTT.

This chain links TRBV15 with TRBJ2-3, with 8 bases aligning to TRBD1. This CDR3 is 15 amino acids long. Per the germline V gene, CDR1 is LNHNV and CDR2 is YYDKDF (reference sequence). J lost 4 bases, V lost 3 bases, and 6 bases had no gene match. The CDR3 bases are TGTGCCACCAGCAGTTCAGGGGGCGCGGCAGATACGCAGTATTTT. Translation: CATSSSGGAADTQYF.

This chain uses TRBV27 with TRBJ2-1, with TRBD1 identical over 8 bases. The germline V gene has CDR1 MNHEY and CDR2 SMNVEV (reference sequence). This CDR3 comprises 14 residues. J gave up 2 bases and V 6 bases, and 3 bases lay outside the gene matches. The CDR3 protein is CASSQQGAYNEQFF. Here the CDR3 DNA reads TGTGCCAGCAGCCAACAGGGGGCCTACAATGAGCAGTTCTTC.

CDR3 sequence: CASSLGQGRNNEQFF. The CDR3 DNA sequence: TGTGCCAGCAGCCTCGGACAGGGTAGGAACAATGAGCAGTTCTTC. The chain recombines TRBV7-3 with TRBJ2-1, with 8 nucleotides matching TRBD1. V shed 5 bases, J shed 5 bases, and the junction held 8 bases outside the gene matches. Looked up from germline, CDR1 is SGHTA and CDR2 is FQGTGA. CDR3 length equals 15 residues.

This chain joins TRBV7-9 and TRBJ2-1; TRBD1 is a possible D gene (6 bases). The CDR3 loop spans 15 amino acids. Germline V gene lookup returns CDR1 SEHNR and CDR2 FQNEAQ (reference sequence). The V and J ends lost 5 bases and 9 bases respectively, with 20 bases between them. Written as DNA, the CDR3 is TGTGCCAGCAGCCGGATACAGGGTTCGGTCGGTGAGCAGTTCTTC. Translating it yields CASSRIQGSVGEQFF.

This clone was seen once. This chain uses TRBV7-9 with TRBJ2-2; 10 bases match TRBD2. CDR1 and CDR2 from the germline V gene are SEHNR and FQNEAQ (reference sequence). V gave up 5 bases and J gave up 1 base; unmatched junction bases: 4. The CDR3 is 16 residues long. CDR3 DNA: TGTGCCAGCAGCACCGGACTAGCGGAGAACACCGGGGAGCTGTTTTTT. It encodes CASSTGLAENTGELFF.

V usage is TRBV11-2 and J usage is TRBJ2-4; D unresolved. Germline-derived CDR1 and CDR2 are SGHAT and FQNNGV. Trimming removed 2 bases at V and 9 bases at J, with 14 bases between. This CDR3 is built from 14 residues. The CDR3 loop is CASSLRGSFPIQYF. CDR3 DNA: TGTGCCAGCAGCTTACGTGGCAGTTTCCCCATTCAGTACTTC.

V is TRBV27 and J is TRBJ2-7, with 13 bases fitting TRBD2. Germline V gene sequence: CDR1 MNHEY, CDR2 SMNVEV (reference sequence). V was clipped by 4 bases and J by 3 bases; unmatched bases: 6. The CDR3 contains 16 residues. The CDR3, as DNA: TGTGCCAGCAGTTCCTCGGGACTAGCGGGACTCTACGAGCAGTACTTC. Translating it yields CASSSSGLAGLYEQYF.

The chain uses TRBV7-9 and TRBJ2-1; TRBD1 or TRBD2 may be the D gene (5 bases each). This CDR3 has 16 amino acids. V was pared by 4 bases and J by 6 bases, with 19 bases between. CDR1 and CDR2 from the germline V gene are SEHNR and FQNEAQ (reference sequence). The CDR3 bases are TGTGCCAGCAGCTCTACCGGGACCACAAATCCCAATGAGCAGTTCTTC. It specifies CASSSTGTTNPNEQFF. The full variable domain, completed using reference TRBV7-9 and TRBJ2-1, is DTGVSQNPRHKITKRGQNVTFRCDPISEHNRLYWYRQTLGQGPEFLTYFQNEAQLEKSRLLSDRFSAERPKGSFSTLEIQRTEQGDSAMYLCASSSTGTTNPNEQFFGPGTRLTVL.

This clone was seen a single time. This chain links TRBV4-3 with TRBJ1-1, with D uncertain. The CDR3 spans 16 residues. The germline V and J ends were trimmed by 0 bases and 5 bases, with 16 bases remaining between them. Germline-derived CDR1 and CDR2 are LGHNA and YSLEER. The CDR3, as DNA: TGCGCCAGCAGCCAAGATCGGGCTACCCGTAGAACTGAAGCTTTCTTT. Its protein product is CASSQDRATRRTEAFF.

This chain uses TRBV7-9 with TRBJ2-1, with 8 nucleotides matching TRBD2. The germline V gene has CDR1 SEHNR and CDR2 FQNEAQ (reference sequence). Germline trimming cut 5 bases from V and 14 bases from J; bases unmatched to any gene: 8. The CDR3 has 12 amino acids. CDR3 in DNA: TGTGCCAGCAGCCCCGGGGGGGGGATGGAGTTCTTC. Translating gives CASSPGGGMEFF.

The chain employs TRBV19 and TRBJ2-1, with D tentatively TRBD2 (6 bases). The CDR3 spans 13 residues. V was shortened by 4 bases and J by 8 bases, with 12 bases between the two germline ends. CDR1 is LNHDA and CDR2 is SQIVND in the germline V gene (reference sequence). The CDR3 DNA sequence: TGTGCCAGTAGTACCATTAGCGGTGATGAGCAGTTCTTC. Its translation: CASSTISGDEQFF. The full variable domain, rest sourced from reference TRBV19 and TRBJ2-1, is DGGITQSPKYLFRKEGQNVTLSCEQNLNHDAMYWYRQDPGQGLRLIYYSQIVNDFQKGDIAEGYSVSREKKESFPLTVTSAQKNPTAFYLCASSTISGDEQFFGPGTRLTVL.

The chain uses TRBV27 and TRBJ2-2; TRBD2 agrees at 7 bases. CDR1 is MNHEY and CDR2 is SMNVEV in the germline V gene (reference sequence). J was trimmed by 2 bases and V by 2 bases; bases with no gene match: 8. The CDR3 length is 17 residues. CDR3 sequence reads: CASSLGRGSVNTGELFF. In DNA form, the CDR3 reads TGTGCCAGCAGTTTAGGGCGGGGGTCGGTTAACACCGGGGAGCTGTTTTTT.

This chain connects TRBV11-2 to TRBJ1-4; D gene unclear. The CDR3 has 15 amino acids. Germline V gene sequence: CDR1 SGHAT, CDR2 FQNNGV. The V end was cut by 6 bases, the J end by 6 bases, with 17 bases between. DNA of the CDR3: TGTGCCAGCAGATCAATGGGAGGAGAGGATGAAAAACTGTTTTTT. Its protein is CASRSMGGEDEKLFF. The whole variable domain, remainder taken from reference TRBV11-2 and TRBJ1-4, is EAGVAQSPRYKIIEKRQSVAFWCNPISGHATLYWYQQILGQGPKLLIQFQNNGVVDDSQLPKDRFSAERLKGVDSTLKIQPAKLEDSAVYLCASRSMGGEDEKLFFGSGTQLSVL.

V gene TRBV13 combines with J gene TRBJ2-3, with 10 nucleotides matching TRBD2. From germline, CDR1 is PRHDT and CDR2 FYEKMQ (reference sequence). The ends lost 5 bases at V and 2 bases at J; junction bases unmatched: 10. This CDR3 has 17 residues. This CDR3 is CASSPQTGLANTDTQYF. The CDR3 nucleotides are TGTGCCAGCAGCCCACAAACGGGACTAGCGAACACAGATACGCAGTATTTT.

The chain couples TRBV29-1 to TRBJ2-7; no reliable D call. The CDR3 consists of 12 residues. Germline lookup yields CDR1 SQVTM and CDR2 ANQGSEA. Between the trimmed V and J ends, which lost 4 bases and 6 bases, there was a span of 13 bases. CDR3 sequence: CSVGDLGGEQYF. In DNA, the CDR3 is TGCAGCGTTGGAGACCTAGGCGGCGAGCAGTACTTC.

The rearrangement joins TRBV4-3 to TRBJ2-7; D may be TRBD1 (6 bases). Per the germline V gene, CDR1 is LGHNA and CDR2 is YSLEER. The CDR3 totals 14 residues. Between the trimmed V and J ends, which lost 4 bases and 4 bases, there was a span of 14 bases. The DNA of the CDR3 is TGCGCCAGCAGCCCGGGGAACAGGGCGTACGAGCAGTACTTC. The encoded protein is CASSPGNRAYEQYF.

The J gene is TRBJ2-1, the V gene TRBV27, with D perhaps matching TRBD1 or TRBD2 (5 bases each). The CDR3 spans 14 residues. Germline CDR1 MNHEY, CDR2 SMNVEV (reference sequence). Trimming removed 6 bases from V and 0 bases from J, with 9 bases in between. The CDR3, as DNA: TGTGCCAGCAGCGAGGGGAGCTCCTACAATGAGCAGTTCTTC. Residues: CASSEGSSYNEQFF.

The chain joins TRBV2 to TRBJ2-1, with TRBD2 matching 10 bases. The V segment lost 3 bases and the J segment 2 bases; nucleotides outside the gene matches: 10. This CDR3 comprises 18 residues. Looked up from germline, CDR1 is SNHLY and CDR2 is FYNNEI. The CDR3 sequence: CASSDDPGLAVTYNEQFF. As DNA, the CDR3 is TGTGCCAGCAGTGATGACCCCGGACTAGCGGTTACCTACAATGAGCAGTTCTTC.